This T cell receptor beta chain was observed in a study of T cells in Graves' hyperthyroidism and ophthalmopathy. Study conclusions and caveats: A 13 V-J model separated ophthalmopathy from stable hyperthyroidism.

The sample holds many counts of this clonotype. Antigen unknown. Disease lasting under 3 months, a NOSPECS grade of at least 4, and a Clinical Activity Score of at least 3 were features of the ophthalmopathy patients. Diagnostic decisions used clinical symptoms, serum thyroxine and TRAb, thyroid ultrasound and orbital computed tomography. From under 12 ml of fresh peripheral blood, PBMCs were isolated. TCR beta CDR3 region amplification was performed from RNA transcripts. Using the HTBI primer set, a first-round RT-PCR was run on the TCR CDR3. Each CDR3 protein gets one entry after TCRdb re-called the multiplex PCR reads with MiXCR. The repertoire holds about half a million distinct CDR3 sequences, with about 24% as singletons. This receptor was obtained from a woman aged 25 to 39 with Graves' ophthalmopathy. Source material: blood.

Here the CDR3 reads CASSLPNVKRDSPLHF. In DNA, the CDR3 is TGTGCCAGCAGTTTACCAAATGTCAAGAGGGATTCACCCCTCCACTTT. This chain links TRBV12-3 or TRBV12-4 with TRBJ1-6; D call uncertain. V gave up 2 bases and J gave up 8 bases, with 16 bases separating them. The CDR3 loop spans 16 amino acids.